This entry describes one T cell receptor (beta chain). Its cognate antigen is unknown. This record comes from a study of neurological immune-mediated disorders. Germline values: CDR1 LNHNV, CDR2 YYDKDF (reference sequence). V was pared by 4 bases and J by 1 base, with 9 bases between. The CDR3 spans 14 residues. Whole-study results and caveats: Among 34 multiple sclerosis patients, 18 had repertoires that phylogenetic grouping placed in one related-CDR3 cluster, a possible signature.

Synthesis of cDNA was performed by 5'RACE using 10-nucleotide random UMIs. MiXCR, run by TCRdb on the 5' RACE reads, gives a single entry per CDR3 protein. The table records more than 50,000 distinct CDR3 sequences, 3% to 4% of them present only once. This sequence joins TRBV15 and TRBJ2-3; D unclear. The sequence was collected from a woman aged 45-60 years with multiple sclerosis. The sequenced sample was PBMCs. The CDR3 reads CATSKGGGTDTQYF. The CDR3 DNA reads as TGTGCCACCAGCAAGGGTGGGGGCACAGATACGCAGTATTTT.